The clone carrying this T cell receptor (beta chain) was picked up a small number of times. Its specificity is not known. TCRdb independently ran MiXCR on the 5' RACE reads; one entry per CDR3 protein. The sample includes about 360,000 distinct CDR3 sequences, 14% of them seen just once. The sample belongs to a study of T-cell memory formation after mild COVID-19. Broader study findings: Confirmation of SARS-CoV-2 specificity was lacking for second-wave clones peaking day 37. The study found balanced CD4/CD8 in clones contracting day 15 to 85 and a CD4+ lean in later expanders. CD4+ contracting clones lay mainly in CM and EM, CD8+ ones in EMRA.

CDR1 and CDR2 from the germline V gene are SGHTA and FQGTGA. The CDR3 totals 14 residues. Trimming removed 5 bases at V and 4 bases at J, with 14 bases between. The V call is TRBV7-3, the J call TRBJ1-1, with D tentatively TRBD1 (6 bases). Source material: PBMCs or a T cell subset sorted from them (not recorded which). This sequence was found in a man between 18 and 35 years old who had mild COVID-19 (a few samples of this study predate the infection). Cell type and time point are not known. CDR3 region: CASSLQGHSTEAFF. For the CDR3, the DNA is TGTGCCAGCAGCCTACAGGGACACAGCACTGAAGCTTTCTTT.